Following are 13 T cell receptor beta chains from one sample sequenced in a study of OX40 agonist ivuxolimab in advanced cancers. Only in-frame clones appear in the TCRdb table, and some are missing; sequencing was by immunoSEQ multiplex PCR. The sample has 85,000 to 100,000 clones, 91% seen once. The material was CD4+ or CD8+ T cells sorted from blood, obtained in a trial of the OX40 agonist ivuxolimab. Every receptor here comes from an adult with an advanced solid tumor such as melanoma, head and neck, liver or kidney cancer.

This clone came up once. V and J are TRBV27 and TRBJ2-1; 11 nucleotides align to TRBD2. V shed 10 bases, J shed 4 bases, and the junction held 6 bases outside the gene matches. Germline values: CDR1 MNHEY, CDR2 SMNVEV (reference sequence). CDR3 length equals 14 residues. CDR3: CAIETSGAYNEQFF. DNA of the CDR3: TGTGCCATCGAGACTAGCGGGGCTTACAATGAGCAGTTCTTC.

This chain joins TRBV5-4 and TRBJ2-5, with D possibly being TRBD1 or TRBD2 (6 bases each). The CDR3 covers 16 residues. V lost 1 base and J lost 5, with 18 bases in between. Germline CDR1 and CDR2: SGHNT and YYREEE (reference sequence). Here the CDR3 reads CASSLRTGGPGETQYF. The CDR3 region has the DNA TGTGCCAGCAGCTTGAGAACTGGGGGGCCCGGGGAGACCCAGTACTTC.

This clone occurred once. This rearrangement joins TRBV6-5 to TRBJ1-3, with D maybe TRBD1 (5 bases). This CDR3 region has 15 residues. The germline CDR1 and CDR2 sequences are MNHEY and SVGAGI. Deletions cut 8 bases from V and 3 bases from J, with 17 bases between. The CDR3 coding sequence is TGTGCCAGCCCCGCGAGGCGGGGCGTTGGAAACACCATATATTTT. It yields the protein CASPARRGVGNTIYF.

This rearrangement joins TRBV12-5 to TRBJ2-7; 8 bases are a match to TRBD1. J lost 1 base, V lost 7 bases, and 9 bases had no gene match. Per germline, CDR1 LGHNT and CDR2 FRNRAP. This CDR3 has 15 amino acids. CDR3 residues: CASALRDRQSYEQYF. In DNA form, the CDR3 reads TGTGCTAGTGCCCTCCGGGACAGGCAATCCTACGAGCAGTACTTC.

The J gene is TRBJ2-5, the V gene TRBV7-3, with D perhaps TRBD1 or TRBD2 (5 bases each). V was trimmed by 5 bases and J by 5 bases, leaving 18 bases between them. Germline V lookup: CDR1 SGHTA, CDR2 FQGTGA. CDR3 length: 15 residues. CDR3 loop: CASSPGGTTVETQYF. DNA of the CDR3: TGTGCCAGCAGCCCTGGGGGAACCACGGTGGAGACCCAGTACTTC.

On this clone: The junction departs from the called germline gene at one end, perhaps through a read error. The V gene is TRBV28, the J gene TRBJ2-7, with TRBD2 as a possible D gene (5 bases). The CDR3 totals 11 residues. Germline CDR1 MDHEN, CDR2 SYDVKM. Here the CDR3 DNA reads TGTGCCAGCAGCCTCGGGCCTAGCTTAAACTTC. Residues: CASSLGPSLNF.

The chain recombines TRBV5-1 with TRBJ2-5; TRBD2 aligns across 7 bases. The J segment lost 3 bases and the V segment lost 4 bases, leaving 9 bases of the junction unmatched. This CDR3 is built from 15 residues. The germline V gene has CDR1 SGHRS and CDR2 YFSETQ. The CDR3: CASSPIGGREETQYF. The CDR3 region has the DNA TGCGCCAGCAGCCCGATTGGTGGGAGGGAAGAGACCCAGTACTTC.

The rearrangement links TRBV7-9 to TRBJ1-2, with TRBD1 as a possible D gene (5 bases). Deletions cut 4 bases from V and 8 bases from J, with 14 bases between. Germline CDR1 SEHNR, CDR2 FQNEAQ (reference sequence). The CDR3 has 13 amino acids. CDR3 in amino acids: CASSSQGLLGYTF. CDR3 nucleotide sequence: TGTGCCAGCAGCTCCCAGGGACTGCTGGGCTACACCTTC.

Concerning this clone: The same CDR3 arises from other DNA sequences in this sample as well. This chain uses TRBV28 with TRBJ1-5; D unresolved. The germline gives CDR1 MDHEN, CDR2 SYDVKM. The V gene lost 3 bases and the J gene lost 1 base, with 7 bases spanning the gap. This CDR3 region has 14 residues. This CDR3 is CASSFPLSNQPQHF. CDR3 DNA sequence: TGTGCCAGCAGTTTCCCCTTGAGCAATCAGCCCCAGCATTTT.

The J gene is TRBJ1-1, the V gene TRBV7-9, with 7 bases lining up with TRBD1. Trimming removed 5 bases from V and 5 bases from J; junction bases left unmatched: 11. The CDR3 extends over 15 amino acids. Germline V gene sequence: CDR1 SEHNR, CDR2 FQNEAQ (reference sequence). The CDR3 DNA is TGTGCCAGCAGCCGAGGGGGCGCGGGGGGTACTGAAGCTTTCTTT. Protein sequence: CASSRGGAGGTEAFF.

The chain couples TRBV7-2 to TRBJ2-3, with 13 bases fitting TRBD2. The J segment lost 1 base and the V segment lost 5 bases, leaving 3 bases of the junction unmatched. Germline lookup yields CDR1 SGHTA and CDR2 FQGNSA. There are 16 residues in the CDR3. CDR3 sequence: CASSTTSGRGTDTQYF. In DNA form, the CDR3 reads TGTGCCAGCAGCACTACTAGCGGGAGGGGCACAGATACGCAGTATTTT.

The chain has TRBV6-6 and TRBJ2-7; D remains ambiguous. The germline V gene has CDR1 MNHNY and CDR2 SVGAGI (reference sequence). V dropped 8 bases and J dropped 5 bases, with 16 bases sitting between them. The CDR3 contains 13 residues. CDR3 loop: CASSLLEVNEQYF. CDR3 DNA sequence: TGTGCCAGCTCCCTCTTAGAGGTGAACGAGCAGTACTTC.

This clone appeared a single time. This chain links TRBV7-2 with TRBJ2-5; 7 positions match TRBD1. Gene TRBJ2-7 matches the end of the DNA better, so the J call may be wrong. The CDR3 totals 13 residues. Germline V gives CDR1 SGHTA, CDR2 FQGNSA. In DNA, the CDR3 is TGTGCCAGCAGCGCCCAGAGGGGGCTCGAGCAGTACTTC. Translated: CASSAQRGLEQYF.